These 6 T cell receptor beta chains originate from one sample sequenced in a study of response to subunit inactivated influenza vaccine. MiXCR, run by TCRdb on the RT-PCR reads, gives a single entry per CDR3 protein. Of approximately 680,000 distinct CDR3 sequences detected, approximately 14% appear once; the ten largest clones hold 11%. Sequenced material: PBMCs from blood, taken roughly 12 days after vaccination. The receptors were gathered from a man aged 45-65 years who received an inactivated influenza vaccine.

The V and J genes are TRBV20-1 and TRBJ1-6; D remains unclear. Trimming took 5 bases from V and 7 from J, leaving 12 bases between them. The germline CDR1 and CDR2 sequences are DFQATT and SNEGSKA (reference sequence). The CDR3 runs to 13 residues. In DNA form, the CDR3 reads TGCAGTGCTGAAGAAGATGGGAATTCACCCCTCCACTTT. This gives the protein CSAEEDGNSPLHF.

The V call is TRBV5-1, the J call TRBJ2-6; D is possibly TRBD2 (6 bases). Germline CDR1 SGHRS, CDR2 YFSETQ. Trimming left V 4 bases short and J 0 bases short, with 14 bases between. The length of the CDR3 is 17 residues. The CDR3 region has the DNA TGCGCCAGCAGCACCCGGGACTTGGTCTCTGGGGCCAACGTCCTGACTTTC. As protein: CASSTRDLVSGANVLTF.

The table lists this clonotype with a few counts. The chain recombines TRBV4-2 with TRBJ2-1; TRBD2 matches at 8 bases. Germline V lookup: CDR1 LGHNA, CDR2 YNFKEQ. The V and J ends lost 0 bases and 7 bases, in that order; junction bases with no gene match: 8. The CDR3 length is 16 residues. CDR3 coding DNA: TGTGCCAGCAGCCAAGATAACCCGGGGGGGCGTAATGAGCAGTTCTTC. Residues: CASSQDNPGGRNEQFF.

The chain joins TRBV27 to TRBJ1-2; 8 bases match TRBD1. The CDR3 has 15 residues. Germline CDR1 reads MNHEY; CDR2 reads SMNVEV (reference sequence). After removal of 5 bases from V and 4 bases from J, the junction contained 9 bases not matched to a gene. The CDR3 here is CASSTPGTGSYGYTF. In DNA, the CDR3 is TGTGCCAGCAGTACCCCCGGGACAGGATCCTATGGCTACACCTTC.

This clonotype has a handful of counts. The chain combines TRBV27 with TRBJ1-2; TRBD1 aligns across 8 bases. The CDR3 is made up of 14 amino acids. Trimming cost V 6 bases and J 7 bases; bases outside gene matches: 10. Looked up from germline, CDR1 is MNHEY and CDR2 is SMNVEV (reference sequence). The CDR3, as DNA: TGTGCCAGCAGGAGAGGGACAGGCTCATCTGGCTACACCTTC. Translated, it gives CASRRGTGSSGYTF.

This clonotype was detected many times. The V call is TRBV7-2, the J call TRBJ2-1; D uncertain. Trimming took 2 bases from V and 0 from J, leaving 8 bases between them. CDR1 SGHTA and CDR2 FQGNSA come from the germline V gene. The CDR3 extends over 15 amino acids. The CDR3 bases are TGTGCCAGCAGCTTATCTCGGAGCTCCTACAATGAGCAGTTCTTC. Translation gives CASSLSRSSYNEQFF.